This record covers a single TCR beta chain. In this sample, this clone turned up a few times. The antigen it recognizes is unknown. This receptor is murine, so its gene names and germline sequences reflect the mouse genome. The observed sequence ends 4 residues before the CDR3 terminus, with the missing tail filled in from the germline J gene. Pooled mouse cutaneous lymph node cells were stained for CD4, CD8alpha, NKG2D, NKG2ACE and other markers, then sorted on a BD Influx. The CDR3 runs 17 residues from the cysteine to the phenylalanine. The DNA covers only part of the CDR3, 39 bases in frame from base 1. Reading the germline V gene (reference sequence) gives CDR1 NSQYPW and CDR2 LRSPGD. Trimming takes 0 bases from V and 0 bases from J, and the germline ends sit 13 bases apart. These data belong to a study of CD8+ T cells in alopecia areata listed by TCRdb under 2018. Study-wide context: Female C3H/HeJ recipients, about 7-10 weeks old, were grafted with skin from C3H/HeJ donors with spontaneous alopecia (roughly 6-13 months old). To study T cell clonal expansion in alopecia areata, the researchers applied high-throughput TCRbeta sequencing to both the C3H/HeJ mouse model and human patients. On the human side, TCRbeta sequencing was run on scalp tissue and on sorted CD4+ and CD8+ peripheral blood T cells from healthy controls and from alopecia areata patients with either patchy or totalis/universalis disease. Clonality in the scalp was compared among normal scalp (n=4), patchy alopecia areata scalp (n=8), and alopecia totalis/universalis scalp (n=8). RNA was obtained with the PAXgene miRNA kit for fixed scalp, the miRNeasy kit for PBMCs, and the RNeasy kit for mouse skin. TCRbeta CDR3 regions were amplified by immunoSEQ multiplex PCR with 35 Vbeta forward and 13 Jbeta reverse primers. Study-wide findings and limitations: Shared TCR sequences between patients were less evident than in mice, which may be partly attributable to HLA diversity in the patient population. Compared with normal scalp, lesional scalp had higher clonality and more expanded CD8+ clones, particularly in alopecia totalis/universalis, a pattern that suggests antigenic drive. Unlike mouse skin, which is dominated by gammadelta T cells, normal human skin has resident alphabeta T cells that are also sequenced, and this complicates analysis of the scalp TCR repertoire.

The library was produced with the immunoSEQ multiplex PCR assay. RNA was extracted from all samples and reverse transcribed into cDNA, which served as template for TCR sequencing. First-strand cDNA was synthesized with SuperScript III using a 2:1 mix of oligo-dT and random hexamers. A synthetic immune receptor repertoire was used to gauge amplification bias, and whatever bias remained was removed computationally. Libraries were sequenced on Illumina HiSeq using 60 bp reads that covered the CDR3 and were read from J toward V. On the authors' methods: Raw reads were preprocessed to remove errors, and CDR3 was defined according to IMGT conventions as the region from the conserved cysteine to phenylalanine. Clonality was calculated as 1 minus Shannon entropy normalized by log2 of the number of productive unique TCRs. CD4 or CD8 identity of scalp clones was inferred by cross-referencing scalp TCRbeta sequences with sorted blood CD4 and CD8 repertoires. TCRdb retrieved this table from immuneACCESS and kept in-frame rearrangements only. Not all clones are present; in checked studies, unresolved V genes account for under half, and no reason is known for the remainder. V and J calls and clone size are as listed in that table; D and trimming were resolved from the DNA. The table shows under 350,000 clones here, with no singletons. The ten largest clones take up more than 1% of the sample.

The sequencing input was CD4+ T cells sorted from a lymph node. The V and J segments used are TRBV1 and TRBJ2-4; the D gene is perhaps TRBD2, from 5 matching bases. The source of this sequence is a C3H/HeJ mouse with alopecia areata. This strain is of MHC haplotype H2-k. Incomplete CDR3 DNA: TGCACCTGCAGTGCAGAGGTGGGGAGTCATAGTCAAAAC. It translates as CTCSAEVGSHSQN. The complete CDR3 sequence is CTCSAEVGSHSQNTLYF. With the portions outside the CDR3 filled from the reference TRBV1 and TRBJ2-4 genes, the complete variable region becomes VTLLEQNPRWRLVPRGQAVNLRCILKNSQYPWMSWYQQDLQKQLQWLFTLRSPGDKEVKSLPGADYLATRVTDTELRLQVANMSQGRTLYCTCSAEVGSHSQNTLYFGAGTRLSVL.